A single T cell receptor (beta chain) is shown here with its context. CD8+ and CD4+ blood T cells underwent TCR beta sequencing. Under recently defined diagnostic criteria, the patients with Susac syndrome qualified as having definite or probable disease. The trim removed 11 bases at V and 7 bases at J, leaving 6 bases unmatched. The CDR3 covers 13 residues. CDR1 and CDR2 (germline): MNHEY, SVGAGI. Random hexamers were used to reverse transcribe the RNA input (about 0.45 to 1 ug). TCRdb ran MiXCR on the immunoSEQ multiplex PCR reads and lists one entry per CDR3 protein. This sample yields approximately 180,000 distinct CDR3 sequences, of which about 95% are seen a single time; more than 0.08% belongs to the top ten. The entry originates in a study of CD8 T cells in Susac syndrome.

The receptor was derived from a human donor with Susac syndrome. Sequences were obtained from CD4+ T cells from PBMCs. The rearrangement joins TRBV6-5 to TRBJ1-6; the match to TRBD1 covers 9 bases. This CDR3 reads CACHRGLNSPLHF. CDR3 sequence (DNA): TGTGCCTGCCACAGGGGGCTGAATTCACCCCTCCACTTT.